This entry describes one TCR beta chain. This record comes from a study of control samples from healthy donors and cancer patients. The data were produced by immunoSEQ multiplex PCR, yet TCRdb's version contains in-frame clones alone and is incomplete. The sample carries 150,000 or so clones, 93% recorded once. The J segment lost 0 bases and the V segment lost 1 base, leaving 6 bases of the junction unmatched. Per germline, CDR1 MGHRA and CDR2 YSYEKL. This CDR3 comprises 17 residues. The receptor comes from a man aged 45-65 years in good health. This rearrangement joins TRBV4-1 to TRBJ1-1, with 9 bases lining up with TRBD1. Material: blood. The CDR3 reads CASSQGLQGALNTEAFF. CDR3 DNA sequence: TGCGCCAGCAGCCAAGGCCTACAGGGGGCACTGAACACTGAAGCTTTCTTT.